These T cell receptor beta chains were read from a single sample in a study of identical twins. TCRdb itself ran the 5' RACE reads through MiXCR, one entry per CDR3 protein. The data hold some 790,000 distinct CDR3 sequences, with around a sixth observed a single time. These sequences were also reported in another study, on T cells expressing NK-cell markers.

Sequenced material: PBMCs. The receptor source for this set is a woman under 30 in good health. The conserved cysteine and the conserved F or W are not part of the CDR3 here.

>TRBV20-1
SASRGSGEQF
>TRBV6-1
ASRPGQVLYEQY
>TRBV29-1
SVNGLPSSYNEQF
>TRBV19
ASKVGWGALNTGELF
>TRBV9
ASSVLSQGADTQY
>TRBV10-3
AISESGTQY
>TRBV27
ASSPGIGSGSNQPQH
>TRBV20-1
SARGSGDQETQY
>TRBV19
ASSSTETRYNEQF
>TRBV5-1
ASSLVGGVETQY
>TRBV20-1
SARDRDLPDTQY
>TRBV12-3/TRBV12-4
ASSPLDRGGGYT
>TRBV7-6
ASSLILAGGINEQF
>TRBV5-1
ASYNRGRDNEQF
>TRBV12-3/TRBV12-4
ANGLIQGEAF
>TRBV5-1
ASSLEATGFLNYGYT
>TRBV7-2
ASRPSGTSTDTQY
>TRBV20-1
SARGSTSGKGEQY